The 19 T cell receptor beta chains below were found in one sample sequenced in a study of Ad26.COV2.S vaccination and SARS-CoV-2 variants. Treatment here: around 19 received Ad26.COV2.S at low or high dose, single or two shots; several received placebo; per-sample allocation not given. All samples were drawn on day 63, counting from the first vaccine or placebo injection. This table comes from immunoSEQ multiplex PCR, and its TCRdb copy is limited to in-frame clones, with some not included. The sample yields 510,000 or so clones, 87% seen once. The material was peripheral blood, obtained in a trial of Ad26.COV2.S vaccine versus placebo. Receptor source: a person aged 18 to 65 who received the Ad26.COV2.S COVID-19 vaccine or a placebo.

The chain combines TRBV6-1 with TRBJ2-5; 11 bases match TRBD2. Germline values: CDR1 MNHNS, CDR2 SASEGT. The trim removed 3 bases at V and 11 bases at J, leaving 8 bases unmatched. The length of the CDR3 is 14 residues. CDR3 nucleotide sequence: TGTGCCAGCAGTGAGTCTCCTAGCGGGAGGCTTCAGTACTTC. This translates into CASSESPSGRLQYF.

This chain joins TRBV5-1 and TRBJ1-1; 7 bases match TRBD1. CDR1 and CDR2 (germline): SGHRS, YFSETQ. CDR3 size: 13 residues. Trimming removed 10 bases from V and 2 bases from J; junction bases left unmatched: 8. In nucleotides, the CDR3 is TGCGCCTCGCGCGAGGGGGCAAACACTGAAGCTTTCTTT. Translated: CASREGANTEAFF. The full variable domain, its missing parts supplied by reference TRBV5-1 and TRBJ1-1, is KAGVTQTPRYLIKTRGQQVTLSCSPISGHRSVSWYQQTPGQGLQFLFEYFSETQRNKGNFPGRFSGRQFSNSRSEMNVSTLELGDSALYLCASREGANTEAFFGQGTRLTVV.

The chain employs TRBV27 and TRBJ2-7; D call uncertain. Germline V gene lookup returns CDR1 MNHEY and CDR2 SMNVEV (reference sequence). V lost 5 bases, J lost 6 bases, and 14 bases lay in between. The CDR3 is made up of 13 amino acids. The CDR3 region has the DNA TGTGCCAGCAGTACAATCCCGGATGCCGAGCAGTACTTC. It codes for CASSTIPDAEQYF.

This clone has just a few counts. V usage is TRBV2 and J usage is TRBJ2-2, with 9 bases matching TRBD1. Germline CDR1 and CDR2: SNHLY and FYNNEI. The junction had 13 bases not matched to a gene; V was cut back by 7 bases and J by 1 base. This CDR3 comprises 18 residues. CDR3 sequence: CASNSDDAGQGNTGELFF. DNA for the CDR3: TGTGCCAGCAATTCTGATGATGCGGGACAGGGGAACACCGGGGAGCTGTTTTTT.

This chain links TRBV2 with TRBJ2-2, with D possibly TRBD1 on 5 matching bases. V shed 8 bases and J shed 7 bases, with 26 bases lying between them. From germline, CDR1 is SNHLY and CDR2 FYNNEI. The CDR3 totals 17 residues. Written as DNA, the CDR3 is TGTGCCAGCGGTAGGGGTTCCTTTCCAAGGGTTGGCGGGGAGCTGTTTTTT. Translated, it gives CASGRGSFPRVGGELFF.

CDR3 coding DNA: TGTGCCACCAGCAGGAAACAGGGAAACACTGAAGCTTTCTTT. Protein product: CATSRKQGNTEAFF. The chain combines TRBV15 with TRBJ1-1; D possibly corresponds to TRBD1 (6 bases). The V end lost 3 bases, the J end lost 2 bases, and 10 bases lay between the germline ends. Germline V lookup: CDR1 LNHNV, CDR2 YYDKDF (reference sequence). This CDR3 region has 14 residues.

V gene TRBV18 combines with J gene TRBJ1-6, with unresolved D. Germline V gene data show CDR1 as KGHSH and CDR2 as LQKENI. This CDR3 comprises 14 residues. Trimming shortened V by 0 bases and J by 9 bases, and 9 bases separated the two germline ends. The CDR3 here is CASSPPTGTSPLHF. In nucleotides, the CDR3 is TGTGCCAGCTCACCACCGACCGGCACTTCACCCCTCCACTTT.

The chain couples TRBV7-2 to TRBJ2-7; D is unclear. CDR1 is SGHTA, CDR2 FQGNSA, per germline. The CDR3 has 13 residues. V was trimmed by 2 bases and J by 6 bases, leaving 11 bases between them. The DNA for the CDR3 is TGTGCCAGCAGCTTAAATCCCCTTCGCGAGCAGTACTTC. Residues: CASSLNPLREQYF.

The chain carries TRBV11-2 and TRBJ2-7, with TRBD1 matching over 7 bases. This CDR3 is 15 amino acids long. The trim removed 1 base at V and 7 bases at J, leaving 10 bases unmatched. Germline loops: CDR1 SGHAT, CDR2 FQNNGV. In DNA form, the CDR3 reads TGTGCCAGCAGCTTAGGGAAGACAGGGCTGTGGGAGCAGTACTTC. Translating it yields CASSLGKTGLWEQYF.

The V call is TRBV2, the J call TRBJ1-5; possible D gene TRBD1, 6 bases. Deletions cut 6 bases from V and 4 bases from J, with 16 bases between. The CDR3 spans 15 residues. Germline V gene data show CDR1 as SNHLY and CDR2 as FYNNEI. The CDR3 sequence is CASSEIGGINQPQHF. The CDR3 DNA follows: TGTGCCAGCAGCGAAATAGGGGGTATAAATCAGCCCCAGCATTTT. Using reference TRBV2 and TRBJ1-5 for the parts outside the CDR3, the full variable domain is EPEVTQTPSHQVTQMGQEVILRCVPISNHLYFYWYRQILGQKVEFLVSFYNNEISEKSEIFDDQFSVERPDGSNFTLKIRSTKLEDSAMYFCASSEIGGINQPQHFGDGTRLSIL.

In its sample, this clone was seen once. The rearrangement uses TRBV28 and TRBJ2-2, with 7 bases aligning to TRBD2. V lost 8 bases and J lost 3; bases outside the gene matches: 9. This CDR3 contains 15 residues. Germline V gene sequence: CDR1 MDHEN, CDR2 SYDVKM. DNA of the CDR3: TGTGCCAGCTCGAGGCTAGCGGTCTACACCGGGGAGCTGTTTTTT. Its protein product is CASSRLAVYTGELFF.

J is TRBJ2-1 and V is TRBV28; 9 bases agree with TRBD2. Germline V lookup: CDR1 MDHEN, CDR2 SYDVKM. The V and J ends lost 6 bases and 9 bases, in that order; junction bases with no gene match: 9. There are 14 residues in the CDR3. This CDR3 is CASSAFSGSVEQFF. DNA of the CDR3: TGTGCCAGCAGCGCGTTTAGCGGGAGCGTTGAGCAGTTCTTC.

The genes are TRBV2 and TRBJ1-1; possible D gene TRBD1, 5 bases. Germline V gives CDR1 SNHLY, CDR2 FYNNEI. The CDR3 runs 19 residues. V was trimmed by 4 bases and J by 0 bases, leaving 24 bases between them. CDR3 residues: CASSVLRSEIWGMNTEAFF. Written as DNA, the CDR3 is TGTGCCAGCAGTGTCCTCCGGTCGGAAATATGGGGGATGAACACTGAAGCTTTCTTT.

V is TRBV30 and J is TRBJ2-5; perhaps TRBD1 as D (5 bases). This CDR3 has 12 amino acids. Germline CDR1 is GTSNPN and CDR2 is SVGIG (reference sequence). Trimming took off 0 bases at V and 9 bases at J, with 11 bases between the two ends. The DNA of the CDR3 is TGTGCCTGGAGTGTACCCCAGGGTCCCCAGTACTTC. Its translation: CAWSVPQGPQYF.

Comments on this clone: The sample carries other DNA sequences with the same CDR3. Here the CDR3 DNA reads TGCAGTGCGATCAGGGGAAATGAGCAGTTCTTC. Protein: CSAIRGNEQFF. This chain links TRBV20-1 with TRBJ2-1, with a weak D call TRBD1 (6 bases). V was cut by 6 bases and J by 7 bases, with 10 bases left in between. The CDR3 is 11 residues long. Germline assignment: CDR1 DFQATT and CDR2 SNEGSKA (reference sequence).

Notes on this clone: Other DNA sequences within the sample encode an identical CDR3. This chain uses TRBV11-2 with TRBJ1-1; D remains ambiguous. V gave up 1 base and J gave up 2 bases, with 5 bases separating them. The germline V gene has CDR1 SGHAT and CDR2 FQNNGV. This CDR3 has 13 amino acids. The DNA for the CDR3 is TGTGCCAGCAGCTTAGGGAGAAACACTGAAGCTTTCTTT. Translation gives CASSLGRNTEAFF. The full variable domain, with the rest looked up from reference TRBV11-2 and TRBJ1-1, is EAGVAQSPRYKIIEKRQSVAFWCNPISGHATLYWYQQILGQGPKLLIQFQNNGVVDDSQLPKDRFSAERLKGVDSTLKIQPAKLEDSAVYLCASSLGRNTEAFFGQGTRLTVV.

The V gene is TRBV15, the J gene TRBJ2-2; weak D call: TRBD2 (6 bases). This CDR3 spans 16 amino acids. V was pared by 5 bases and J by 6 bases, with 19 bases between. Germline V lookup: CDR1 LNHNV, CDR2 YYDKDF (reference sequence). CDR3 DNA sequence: TGTGCCACCAGCGCCCTAGGAGGGATAGGACCCGGGGAGCTGTTTTTT. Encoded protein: CATSALGGIGPGELFF.

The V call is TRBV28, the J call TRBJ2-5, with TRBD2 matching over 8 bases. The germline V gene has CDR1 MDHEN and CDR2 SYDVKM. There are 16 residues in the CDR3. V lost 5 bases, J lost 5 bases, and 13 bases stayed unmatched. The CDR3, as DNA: TGTGCCAGCAGTCTTTGGGCCTTTAGCGGGACCGAGACCCAGTACTTC. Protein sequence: CASSLWAFSGTETQYF.

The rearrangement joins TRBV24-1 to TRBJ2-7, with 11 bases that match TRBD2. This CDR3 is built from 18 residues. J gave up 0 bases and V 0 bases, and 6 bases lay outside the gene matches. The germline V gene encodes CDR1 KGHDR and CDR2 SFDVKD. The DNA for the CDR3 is TGTGCCACCAGTGATTTGTCCCCTAGCGGGAGGCTCTCCTACGAGCAGTACTTC. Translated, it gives CATSDLSPSGRLSYEQYF.